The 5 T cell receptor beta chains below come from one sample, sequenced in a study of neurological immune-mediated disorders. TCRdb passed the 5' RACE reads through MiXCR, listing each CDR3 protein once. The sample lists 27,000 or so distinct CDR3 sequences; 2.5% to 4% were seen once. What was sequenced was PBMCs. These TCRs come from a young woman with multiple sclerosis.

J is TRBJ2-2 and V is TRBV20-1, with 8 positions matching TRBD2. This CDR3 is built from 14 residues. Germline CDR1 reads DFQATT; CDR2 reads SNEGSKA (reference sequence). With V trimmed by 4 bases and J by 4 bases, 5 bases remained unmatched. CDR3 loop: CSAIAGPSTGELFF. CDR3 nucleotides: TGCAGTGCTATAGCGGGGCCCAGCACCGGGGAGCTGTTTTTT.

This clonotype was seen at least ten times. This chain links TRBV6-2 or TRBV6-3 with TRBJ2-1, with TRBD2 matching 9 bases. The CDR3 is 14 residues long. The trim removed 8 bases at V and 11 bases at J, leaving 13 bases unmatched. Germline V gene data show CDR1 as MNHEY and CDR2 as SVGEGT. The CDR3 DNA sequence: TGTGCCAGCGTCGAGGGGCATCTAGCGGGACAGCAGTTCTTC. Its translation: CASVEGHLAGQQFF.

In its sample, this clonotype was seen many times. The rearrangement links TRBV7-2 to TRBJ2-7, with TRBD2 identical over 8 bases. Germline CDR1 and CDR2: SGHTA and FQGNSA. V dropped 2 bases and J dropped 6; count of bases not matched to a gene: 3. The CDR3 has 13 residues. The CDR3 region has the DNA TGTGCCAGCAGCTTACGGCGGGAGGCCGAGCAGTACTTC. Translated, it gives CASSLRREAEQYF.

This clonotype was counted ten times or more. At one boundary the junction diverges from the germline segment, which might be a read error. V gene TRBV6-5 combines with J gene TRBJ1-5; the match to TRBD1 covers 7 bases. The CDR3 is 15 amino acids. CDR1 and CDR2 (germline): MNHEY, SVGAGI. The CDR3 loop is CASSPFTSGGQPQNF. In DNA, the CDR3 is TGTGCCAGCAGCCCCTTTACTTCAGGGGGACAGCCCCAGAATTTT.

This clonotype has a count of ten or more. The CDR3 sequence: CASSRFGLSNQPQHF. CDR3 bases: TGTGCCAGCAGTAGGTTTGGTTTGAGCAATCAGCCCCAGCATTTT. This chain joins TRBV6-2 or TRBV6-3 and TRBJ1-5, with unresolved D. Looked up from germline, CDR1 is MNHEY and CDR2 is SVGEGT. The CDR3 loop spans 15 amino acids. V lost 5 bases and J 1 base, leaving 12 bases between the germline ends.